This T cell receptor (beta chain) originates from a study of cytomegalovirus exposure and HLA in healthy donors. About the study: Unique TCR beta sequences numbering approximately 120 million came from approximately 180 million T cells in an earlier analysis. From HLA-typed donors, an early data release held tens of millions of unique TCRs. Whole-study results and caveats: As confirmed in vitro, a few CMV-associated chains were specific for CMV antigens. Reports described diagnosis of cytomegalovirus status by the classifier as highly specific and sensitive.

Use of 60 Vbeta and 13 Jbeta primers characterized the PCR. Sequencing was performed with immunoSEQ multiplex PCR; in TCRdb, only in-frame clones are kept and a portion is missing. This table holds approximately 170,000 clones, more than 70% found once. A word on this clone: Antigen specificity is unknown.

CDR3 length: 15 residues. CDR1 and CDR2 (germline): SNHLY, FYNNEI. Germline trimming cut 6 bases from V and 0 bases from J; bases unmatched to any gene: 5. Sequenced material: PBMCs. The TCR originated in a man aged 25-45 years in good health and CMV-seropositive. V is TRBV2 and J is TRBJ1-5; the match to TRBD1 covers 7 bases. The CDR3 here is CASSTQGVSNQPQHF. In DNA, the CDR3 is TGTGCCAGCAGCACTCAGGGGGTTAGCAATCAGCCCCAGCATTTT.